This TCR beta chain was identified in a study of OX40 agonist ivuxolimab in advanced cancers. Whole-study context: Patients were treated with ivuxolimab, an agonistic anti-OX40 (CD134) antibody.

The data were produced by immunoSEQ multiplex PCR, yet TCRdb's version contains in-frame clones alone and is incomplete. The sample carries 65,000 or so clones, roughly 85% recorded once. The specimen comprised CD4+ or CD8+ T cells sorted from blood, sampled in a trial of the OX40 agonist ivuxolimab. The clonotype originates from an adult with an advanced solid tumor such as melanoma, head and neck, liver or kidney cancer.

CDR3 residues: CASATVSNQPQHF. For the CDR3, the DNA is TGTGCCAGCGCCACAGTTAGCAATCAGCCCCAGCATTTT. The rearrangement links TRBV2 to TRBJ1-5; D is ambiguous. The V gene's germline CDR1 is SNHLY and CDR2 FYNNEI. The CDR3 has 13 amino acids. V was clipped by 8 bases and J by 0 bases, with 8 bases between them.